This TCR beta chain is drawn from a study of CD8+ T cells in alopecia areata. Treatment of the sample: oral pan-JAK inhibitor, 5-10 mg twice daily. In each case, RNA was isolated and then reverse transcribed into cDNA as the sequencing template. Some clones are missing from TCRdb's copy, which holds only in-frame ones; the method was immunoSEQ multiplex PCR. The repertoire holds some 180,000 clones, 51% seen once, with around a tenth in the top ten. The ends lost 2 bases at V and 6 bases at J; junction bases unmatched: 8. CDR1 and CDR2 (germline): SGHRS, YFSETQ. This CDR3 region has 15 residues. The starting material was CD8+ T cells sorted from blood, obtained between weeks 51 and 54, from a patient treated with tofacitinib. V usage is TRBV5-1 and J usage is TRBJ2-3; TRBD2 matches 8 bases. The TCR was taken from a human donor with alopecia areata. The CDR3 sequence is CASSFGGGPSDTQYF. CDR3 bases: TGCGCCAGCAGCTTCGGCGGGGGGCCGTCCGATACGCAGTATTTT.